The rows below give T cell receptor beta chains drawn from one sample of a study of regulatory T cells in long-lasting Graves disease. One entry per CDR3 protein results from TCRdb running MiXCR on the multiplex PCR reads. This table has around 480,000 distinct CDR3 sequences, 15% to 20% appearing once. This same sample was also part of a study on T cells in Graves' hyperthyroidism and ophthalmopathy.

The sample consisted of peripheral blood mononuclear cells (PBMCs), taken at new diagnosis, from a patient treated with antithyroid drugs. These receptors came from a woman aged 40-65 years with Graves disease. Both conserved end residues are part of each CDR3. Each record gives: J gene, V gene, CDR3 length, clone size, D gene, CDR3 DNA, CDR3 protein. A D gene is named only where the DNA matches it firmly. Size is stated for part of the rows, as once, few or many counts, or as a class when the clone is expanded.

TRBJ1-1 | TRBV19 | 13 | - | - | TGTGCCAGTAGTATTCAGAGGAATCCTGAAGCTTTCTTT | CASSIQRNPEAFF
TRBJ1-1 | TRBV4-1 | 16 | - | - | TGCGCCAGCAGCCAAGATGGAAGCACCCTGAGGGGAGAAGCTTTCTTT | CASSQDGSTLRGEAFF
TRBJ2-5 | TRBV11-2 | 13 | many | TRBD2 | TGTGCCAGCAGCTCCCCCGCGGGGGGGACCCAGTACTTC | CASSSPAGGTQYF
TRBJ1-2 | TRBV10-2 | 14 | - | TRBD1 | TGCGCCAGCAGCCCGGACAGGGAATGGTATGGCTACACCTTC | CASSPDREWYGYTF
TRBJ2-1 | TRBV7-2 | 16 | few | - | TGTGCCAGCGTGCTTGGAGGGGGGGCGGTGGGGCATGAGCAGTTCTTC | CASVLGGGAVGHEQFF
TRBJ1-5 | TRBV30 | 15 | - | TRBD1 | TGTGCCTGGAGTGTACGACACAGGGGGTATCAGCCCCAGCATTTT | CAWSVRHRGYQPQHF
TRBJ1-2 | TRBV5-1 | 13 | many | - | TGCGCCAGCAGCCAAGGGTCCTCAAGGGGCTACACCTTC | CASSQGSSRGYTF
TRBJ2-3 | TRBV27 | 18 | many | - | TGTGCCAGCAGTCCGCCACGGGTCGGGTCGGGGTTCCCAGATACGCAGTATTTT | CASSPPRVGSGFPDTQYF
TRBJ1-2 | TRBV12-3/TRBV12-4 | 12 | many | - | TGTGCCAGCAGTTCGGACAGCTATGGCTACACCTTC | CASSSDSYGYTF
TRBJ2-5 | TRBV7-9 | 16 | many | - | TGTGCCAGCAGCCCGGGCAGGGACCGTTATCAAGAGACCCAGTACTTC | CASSPGRDRYQETQYF
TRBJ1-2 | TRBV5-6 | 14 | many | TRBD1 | TGTGCCAGCAGCTTGGGACAGGGGGCCGTTGGCTACACCTTC | CASSLGQGAVGYTF
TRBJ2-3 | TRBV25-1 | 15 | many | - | TGTGCCAGCAGTGTACCGGGACCAGGCACAGATACGCAGTATTTT | CASSVPGPGTDTQYF
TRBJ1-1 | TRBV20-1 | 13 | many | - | TGCAGTGCTAGAGTTTATAAGGGGCATGCAGCTTTCTTT | CSARVYKGHAAFF
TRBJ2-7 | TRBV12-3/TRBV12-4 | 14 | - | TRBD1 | TGTGCCAGCAGTCACAGGGGGGATAGCTACGAGCAGTACTTC | CASSHRGDSYEQYF
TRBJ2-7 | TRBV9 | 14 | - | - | TGTGCCAGCAGCATGAGTCTACACTCCTACGAGCAGTACTTC | CASSMSLHSYEQYF
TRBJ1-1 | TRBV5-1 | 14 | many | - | TGTGCCAGCAGCTTAGGGGCGGCGAACACTGAAGCTTTCTTT | CASSLGAANTEAFF
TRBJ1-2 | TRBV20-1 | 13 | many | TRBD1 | TGCAGTGCCAACGGCAGCCCAGGGGGAGGCTACACCTTC | CSANGSPGGGYTF
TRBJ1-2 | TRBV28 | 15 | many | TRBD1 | TGTGCCAGCAGTTTCTTGGACAGGGGGCTCGATGGCTACACCTTC | CASSFLDRGLDGYTF
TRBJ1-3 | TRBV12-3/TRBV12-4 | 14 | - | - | TGTGCCAGCAGTCACCTAACGGTGGTTAACACCATATATTTT | CASSHLTVVNTIYF
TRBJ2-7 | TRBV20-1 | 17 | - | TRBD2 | TGCAGTGCTGAAACTCCGGGACTAGCGGGGGGCCTCTACGAGCAGTACTTC | CSAETPGLAGGLYEQYF
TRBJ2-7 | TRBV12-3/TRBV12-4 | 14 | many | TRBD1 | TGTGCCAGCAATCGACAGGGTTTCGGCTACGAGCAGTACTTC | CASNRQGFGYEQYF
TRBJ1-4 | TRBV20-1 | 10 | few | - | TGCAGTGCGAGGGAGGAAAAACTGTTTTTT | CSAREEKLFF
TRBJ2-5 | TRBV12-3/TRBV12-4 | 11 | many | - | TGTGCCAGCAGTTCATTGGAGACCCAGTACTTC | CASSSLETQYF
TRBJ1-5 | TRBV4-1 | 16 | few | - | TGCGCCAGCAGCCAAGATTGGGGTATTAGCAATCAGCCCCAGCATTTT | CASSQDWGISNQPQHF
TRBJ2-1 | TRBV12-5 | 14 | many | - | TGTGCTAGTGGTTACCCTGGGGGCGGTAATGAGCAGTTCTTC | CASGYPGGGNEQFF
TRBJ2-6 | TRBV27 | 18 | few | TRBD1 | TGTGCCAGCAGTTCTGGACAGGGAAGGCAGGCTGGGGCCAACGTCCTGACTTTC | CASSSGQGRQAGANVLTF
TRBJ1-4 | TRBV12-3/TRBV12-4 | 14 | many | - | TGTGCCAGCAGTTTAGGGACAGTTAATGAAAAACTGTTTTTT | CASSLGTVNEKLFF
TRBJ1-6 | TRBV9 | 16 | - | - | TGTGCCAGCAGCGTAGGGCCAGGAACCGTTGGATCACCCCTCCACTTT | CASSVGPGTVGSPLHF
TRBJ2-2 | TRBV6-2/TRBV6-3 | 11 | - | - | TGTGCCGTCAAGTCGACCGGGGAGCTGTTTTTT | CAVKSTGELFF
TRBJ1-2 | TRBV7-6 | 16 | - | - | TGTGCCAGCAGCTTAGGGACAGCAACATTGAACTATGGCTACACCTTC | CASSLGTATLNYGYTF
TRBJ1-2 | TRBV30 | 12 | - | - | TGTGCCTGGAGTGTGGGTAATCGTGGCTACACCTTC | CAWSVGNRGYTF
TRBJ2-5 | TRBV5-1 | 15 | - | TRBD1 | TGCGCCAGCAGCTTCAACACAGGGGGCCAAGAGACCCAGTACTTC | CASSFNTGGQETQYF
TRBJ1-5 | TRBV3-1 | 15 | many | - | TGTGCCAGCAGCCTGGGACATAATAGCAATCAGCCCCAGCATTTT | CASSLGHNSNQPQHF
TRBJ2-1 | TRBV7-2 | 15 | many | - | TGTGCCAGCAGCTCCGGTCCGGTGGCTTACAATGAGCAGTTCTTC | CASSSGPVAYNEQFF
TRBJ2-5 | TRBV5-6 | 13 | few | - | TGTGCCAGCAGCTTTCCAGGGAGAGAGACCCAGTACTTC | CASSFPGRETQYF
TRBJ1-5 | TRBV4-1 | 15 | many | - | TGCGCCAGCAGCCAAGGGGGGAGGGGCAATCAGCCCCAGCATTTT | CASSQGGRGNQPQHF
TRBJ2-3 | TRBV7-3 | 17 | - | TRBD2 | TGTGCCAGCAGCTTAAGTCCTAGCGGGGGTATCACAGATACGCAGTATTTT | CASSLSPSGGITDTQYF
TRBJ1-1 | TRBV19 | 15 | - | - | TGTGCCAGTAGTATTAGTAACACCAGGAACACTGAAGCTTTCTTT | CASSISNTRNTEAFF
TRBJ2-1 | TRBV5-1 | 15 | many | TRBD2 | TGCGCCAGCAGCTTGGAGCGGGGGGACTACAATGAGCAGTTCTTC | CASSLERGDYNEQFF
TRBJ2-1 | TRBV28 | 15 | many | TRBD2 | TGTGCCAGCAGTAGCGGGGGCGCCGTATTGGGTGAGCAGTTCTTC | CASSSGGAVLGEQFF